This is a list of T cell receptor beta chains from one sample in a study of blood T cell repertoires in COVID-19. Measured with immunoSEQ multiplex PCR; TCRdb has only the in-frame clones, and not every one. The sample consists of about 250,000 clones, 70% to 90% of them appearing once. What was sequenced was PBMCs or T cells enriched from blood (not recorded which). These receptors were obtained from a woman in her 30s who had recovered from COVID-19. The CDR3 runs from the conserved cysteine through the conserved F or W. Fields, in order: D gene, J gene, clone size, V gene, CDR3 DNA, CDR3 protein. D genes are given only for firm matches. The size of a clone is reported for some rows only, either as once, few or many, or as a class for expanded clones.

D gene: NA; J gene: TRBJ2-7; clone size: NA; V gene: TRBV14; CDR3 DNA: TGTGCCAGCTCGTCAGGGTCGACCTACGAGCAGTACTTC; CDR3 protein: CASSSGSTYEQYF
D gene: TRBD1; J gene: TRBJ1-6; clone size: NA; V gene: TRBV6-6; CDR3 DNA: TGTGCCACCGACTCAGGGGGCCGAGAGCCCCTCCACTTT; CDR3 protein: CATDSGGREPLHF
D gene: TRBD1; J gene: TRBJ2-7; clone size: NA; V gene: TRBV5-1; CDR3 DNA: TGCGCCAGCAGCTTGGGACGCCCCAGCCGGGGACAGGGCTTCTACGAGCAGTACTTC; CDR3 protein: CASSLGRPSRGQGFYEQYF
D gene: NA; J gene: TRBJ2-2; clone size: NA; V gene: TRBV21-1; CDR3 DNA: TGTGCCAGCAGTAACACAGGGAAAGATGGGTGCACCGGGGAGCTGTTTTTT; CDR3 protein: CASSNTGKDGCTGELFF
D gene: TRBD2; J gene: TRBJ2-5; clone size: NA; V gene: TRBV5-1; CDR3 DNA: TGCGCCAGCAGACTAGCGGGAGCTCTAAGGGAGACCCAGTACTTC; CDR3 protein: CASRLAGALRETQYF
D gene: TRBD1; J gene: TRBJ2-4; clone size: once; V gene: TRBV5-1; CDR3 DNA: TGCGCCAGCAGCCCCAGCGGGACAGGGGGGAAGTATGACATTCAGTACTTC; CDR3 protein: CASSPSGTGGKYDIQYF
D gene: TRBD1; J gene: TRBJ1-3; clone size: NA; V gene: TRBV11-2; CDR3 DNA: TGTGCCAGCAGCTTAACGGACAGGGGGCGATCCTCTGGAAACACCATATATTTT; CDR3 protein: CASSLTDRGRSSGNTIYF
D gene: TRBD2; J gene: TRBJ2-1; clone size: NA; V gene: TRBV28; CDR3 DNA: TGTGCCAGCAGTCGAAGCGGGGGGCCCTACAATGAGCAGTTCTTC; CDR3 protein: CASSRSGGPYNEQFF
D gene: TRBD1; J gene: TRBJ1-2; clone size: NA; V gene: TRBV29-1; CDR3 DNA: TGCAGCGTTGACGGATCCGGGACAGCCCAGAGATTTTATGGCTACACCTTC; CDR3 protein: CSVDGSGTAQRFYGYTF
D gene: TRBD1; J gene: TRBJ1-6; clone size: NA; V gene: TRBV15; CDR3 DNA: TGTGCCACCAGCAGAGCAGGGACAGTTAATTCACCCCTCCACTTT; CDR3 protein: CATSRAGTVNSPLHF
D gene: NA; J gene: TRBJ2-2; clone size: NA; V gene: TRBV21-1; CDR3 DNA: TGTGCCAGCAGCGGTCGGACAGGGAAGAGAGTGTCGAACACCGGGGAGCTGTTTTTT; CDR3 protein: CASSGRTGKRVSNTGELFF
D gene: NA; J gene: TRBJ2-5; clone size: NA; V gene: TRBV9; CDR3 DNA: TGTGCCAGCAGCCCAGCCCGGGAGGAGACCCAGTACTTC; CDR3 protein: CASSPAREETQYF
D gene: NA; J gene: TRBJ2-2; clone size: NA; V gene: TRBV7-8; CDR3 DNA: TGTGCCAGCAGCTTAGGTCGTCGGAAGGGAGCCGGGGAGCTGTTTTTT; CDR3 protein: CASSLGRRKGAGELFF
D gene: NA; J gene: TRBJ2-5; clone size: NA; V gene: TRBV5-4; CDR3 DNA: TGTGCCAGCAGCTTGCGGGCGGGGATAATCCAAGAGACCCAGTACTTC; CDR3 protein: CASSLRAGIIQETQYF
D gene: NA; J gene: TRBJ1-3; clone size: few; V gene: TRBV10-3; CDR3 DNA: TGTGCCATCGGATCCGGGAGCTCTGGAAACACCATATATTTT; CDR3 protein: CAIGSGSSGNTIYF
D gene: NA; J gene: TRBJ2-1; clone size: once; V gene: TRBV4-1; CDR3 DNA: TGCGCCAGCAGCCAAGTCGGGTCCGAGCATGAGCAGTTCTTC; CDR3 protein: CASSQVGSEHEQFF
D gene: TRBD1; J gene: TRBJ2-5; clone size: NA; V gene: TRBV27; CDR3 DNA: TGTGCCAGCAGTCGACAATGGGACAGTCGGGAGACCCAGTACTTC; CDR3 protein: CASSRQWDSRETQYF
D gene: NA; J gene: TRBJ2-3; clone size: once; V gene: TRBV6-5; CDR3 DNA: TGTGCCAGCAGTTACGGCCAGCGGCGCACAGATACGCAGTATTTT; CDR3 protein: CASSYGQRRTDTQYF
D gene: TRBD2; J gene: TRBJ2-1; clone size: few; V gene: TRBV3-1/TRBV3-2; CDR3 DNA: TGTGCCAGCAGCCCCCGGGCGGGGGGGTGGAATGAGCAGTTCTTC; CDR3 protein: CASSPRAGGWNEQFF
D gene: NA; J gene: TRBJ1-1; clone size: NA; V gene: TRBV7-9; CDR3 DNA: TGTGCCAGCAGCCAGAGGGAATCCACTGAAGCTTTCTTT; CDR3 protein: CASSQRESTEAFF
D gene: NA; J gene: TRBJ2-1; clone size: NA; V gene: TRBV5-1; CDR3 DNA: TGCGCCAGCAGCTTTACCGGGACGGGGGTGAATGAGCAGTTCTTC; CDR3 protein: CASSFTGTGVNEQFF
D gene: NA; J gene: TRBJ1-5; clone size: NA; V gene: TRBV7-9; CDR3 DNA: TGTGCCAGCAGCTTTGGCCCCCCGGGGGTCGGGCAGCCCCAGCATTTT; CDR3 protein: CASSFGPPGVGQPQHF
D gene: NA; J gene: TRBJ1-4; clone size: NA; V gene: TRBV9; CDR3 DNA: TGTGCCAGCAGCGTCTCACAGCATAATGAAAAACTGTTTTTT; CDR3 protein: CASSVSQHNEKLFF
D gene: NA; J gene: TRBJ2-3; clone size: NA; V gene: TRBV6-4; CDR3 DNA: TGTGCCAGCAGTGTAGAAGGGGGAGATACGCAGTATTTT; CDR3 protein: CASSVEGGDTQYF
D gene: TRBD1; J gene: TRBJ2-7; clone size: NA; V gene: TRBV6-5; CDR3 DNA: TGTGCCAGCAGTTATGCGGACAGGGGTGCGTACGAGCAGTACTTC; CDR3 protein: CASSYADRGAYEQYF
D gene: NA; J gene: TRBJ2-1; clone size: NA; V gene: TRBV28; CDR3 DNA: TGTGCCAGCAGTTTATACCCCAGCGTCTCCTACAATGAGCAGTTCTTC; CDR3 protein: CASSLYPSVSYNEQFF
D gene: NA; J gene: TRBJ2-2; clone size: NA; V gene: TRBV5-6; CDR3 DNA: TGTGCCAGCGAGCGGTTTAACACCGGGGAGCTGTTTTTT; CDR3 protein: CASERFNTGELFF
D gene: NA; J gene: TRBJ2-7; clone size: NA; V gene: TRBV2; CDR3 DNA: TGTGCCAGCAGTGGACAGGCCACCTACGAGCAGTACTTC; CDR3 protein: CASSGQATYEQYF
D gene: TRBD2; J gene: TRBJ2-1; clone size: NA; V gene: TRBV7-2; CDR3 DNA: TGTGCCAGCAGCTGGGGACTAGCGGGGGGGGATGAGCAGTTCTTC; CDR3 protein: CASSWGLAGGDEQFF
D gene: TRBD2; J gene: TRBJ2-5; clone size: NA; V gene: TRBV19; CDR3 DNA: TGTGCCAGTAGGACTAGCGGGATTGAGACCCAGTACTTC; CDR3 protein: CASRTSGIETQYF
D gene: NA; J gene: TRBJ1-3; clone size: NA; V gene: TRBV28; CDR3 DNA: TGTGCCAGCAGTTTGAGGGGAAACACCATATATTTT; CDR3 protein: CASSLRGNTIYF
D gene: TRBD2; J gene: TRBJ2-5; clone size: NA; V gene: TRBV30; CDR3 DNA: TGTGCCTGGAGTACGACAGAGGGACTAGCGGGAGGGTTACAAGAGACCCAGTACTTC; CDR3 protein: CAWSTTEGLAGGLQETQYF
D gene: NA; J gene: TRBJ1-6; clone size: NA; V gene: TRBV9; CDR3 DNA: TGTGCCAGCAGCCCCGCCGGTCTCTCCTATAATTCACCCCTCCACTTT; CDR3 protein: CASSPAGLSYNSPLHF